Listed here are 8 T cell receptor beta chains from one sample, sequenced in a study of read filtering for tumor transcriptome and immune sequencing. This library used roughly 400 ng RNA and molecular barcoded adaptors spanning alpha/delta and beta/gamma chains. TCRdb reprocessed the reads with MiXCR, giving one entry per CDR3 protein. The table records under 35,000 distinct CDR3 sequences, less than 20% of them present only once. Sequenced material: a population of CD138-negative cells sorted from bone marrow. Every receptor here comes from a donor aged 40 or over with multiple myeloma.

This clonotype was counted ten times or more. This chain joins TRBV2 and TRBJ2-2; D gene ambiguous. There are 13 residues in the CDR3. The V gene's germline CDR1 is SNHLY and CDR2 FYNNEI. The V and J ends lost 3 bases and 4 bases respectively, with 6 bases between them. The CDR3 DNA reads TGTGCCAGCAGTGAGTTAGGCACCGGGGAGCTGTTTTTT. Amino acids: CASSELGTGELFF.

This clonotype was observed many times. A read error may explain this, as a much larger clone is one base away. The chain couples TRBV7-8 to TRBJ1-1, with D unclear. The germline V gene encodes CDR1 SGHVS and CDR2 FQNEAQ. V lost 5 bases, J lost 3 bases, and 4 bases lay in between. There are 11 residues in the CDR3. CDR3 loop: CASSRDTEAFF. CDR3 bases: TGTGCCAGCAGCCGGGACACTGAAGCTTTCTTT.

As regards this clonotype: A single base separates this from a much larger clone, so it may be a read error. V and J are TRBV2 and TRBJ1-4; 8 bases are shared with TRBD1. This CDR3 contains 13 residues. CDR1 and CDR2 from the germline V gene are SNHLY and FYNNEI. CDR3 DNA sequence: TGTGCCAGCAGAGAACCGGGACAGGAAAAACTGCTTTTT. It yields the protein CASREPGQEKLLF.

This clonotype was observed many times. V and J are TRBV12-3 or TRBV12-4 and TRBJ2-2; a weak D match, TRBD1 (5 bases). The V end lost 5 bases, the J end lost 2 bases, and 9 bases lay between the germline ends. This CDR3 region has 14 residues. CDR3 sequence reads: CASSRGTNTGELFF. DNA for the CDR3: TGTGCCAGCAGTAGGGGAACCAACACCGGGGAGCTGTTTTTT.

This clonotype was picked up a small number of times. This chain joins TRBV5-1 and TRBJ2-1; tentatively, D is TRBD2 (6 bases). V lost 4 bases and J 1 base, leaving 12 bases between the germline ends. This CDR3 has 15 amino acids. CDR1 SGHRS and CDR2 YFSETQ come from the germline V gene. CDR3 protein: CASSPGLTSYNEQFF. The CDR3 coding sequence is TGCGCCAGCAGCCCGGGACTCACTTCCTACAATGAGCAGTTCTTC.

The chain links TRBV28 to TRBJ2-1; TRBD1 might be the D (6 bases). Trimming pared 3 bases from V and 10 bases from J, leaving 19 bases between. The CDR3 has 15 residues. Germline CDR1 and CDR2: MDHEN and SYDVKM. CDR3 residues: CASSFPRPQGSEQFF. In DNA form, the CDR3 reads TGTGCCAGCAGTTTCCCGCGCCCTCAGGGGAGCGAGCAGTTCTTC.

Many counts were recorded for this clonotype. The gene calls are TRBV20-1 and TRBJ2-3; possibly TRBD2 for D (6 bases). This CDR3 has 14 residues. From germline, CDR1 is DFQATT and CDR2 SNEGSKA (reference sequence). V gave up 3 bases and J gave up 5 bases, with 15 bases separating them. The CDR3 sequence is CSASGSTVLDTQYF. CDR3 in DNA: TGCAGTGCTAGCGGGAGTACTGTTCTAGATACGCAGTATTTT.

Comment on this clonotype: A much larger clonotype is one base distant, so this may be a read error. The chain links TRBV5-4 to TRBJ2-1, with D perhaps matching TRBD1 (6 bases). Germline V gives CDR1 SGHNT, CDR2 YYREEE (reference sequence). The CDR3 has 15 residues. The CDR3 is CASSPTGSSYNGQFF. In DNA, the CDR3 is TGTGCCAGCAGCCCGACAGGCAGCTCCTACAATGGGCAGTTCTTC.